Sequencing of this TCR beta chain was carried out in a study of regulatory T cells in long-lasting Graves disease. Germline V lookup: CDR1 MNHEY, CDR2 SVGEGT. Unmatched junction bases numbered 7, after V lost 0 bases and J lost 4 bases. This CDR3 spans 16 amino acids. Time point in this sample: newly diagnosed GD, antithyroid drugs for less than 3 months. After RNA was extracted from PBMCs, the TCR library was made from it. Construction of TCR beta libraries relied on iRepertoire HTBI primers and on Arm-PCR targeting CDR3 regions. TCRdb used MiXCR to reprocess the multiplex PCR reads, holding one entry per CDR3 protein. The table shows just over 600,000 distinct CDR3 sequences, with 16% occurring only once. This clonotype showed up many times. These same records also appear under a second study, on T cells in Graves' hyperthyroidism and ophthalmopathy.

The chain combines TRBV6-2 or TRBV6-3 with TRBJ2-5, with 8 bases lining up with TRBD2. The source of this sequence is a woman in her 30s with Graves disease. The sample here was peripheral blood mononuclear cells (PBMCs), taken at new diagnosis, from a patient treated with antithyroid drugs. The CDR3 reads CASSYSVAGLGETQYF. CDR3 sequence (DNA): TGTGCCAGCAGTTACTCGGTAGCGGGATTGGGAGAGACCCAGTACTTC.